Each of the 22 T cell receptor beta chains below was sequenced from the same sample in a study of cytomegalovirus exposure and HLA in healthy donors. PCR amplification relied on 60 Vbeta primers (plus 13 Jbeta primers). Here immunoSEQ multiplex PCR was the method, and the copy in TCRdb shows in-frame clones only, minus some. The top ten clones hold around 2.8% of a sample with 150,000 or so clones, about 70% of them seen once. The source material was PBMCs. These receptors all stem from a man aged 18 to 29 in good health and CMV-seronegative.

This clone appeared a few times. The chain combines TRBV6-5 with TRBJ1-6; D call uncertain. CDR1 and CDR2 from the germline V gene are MNHEY and SVGAGI. The length of the CDR3 is 15 residues. Between the trimmed V and J ends, which lost 5 bases and 9 bases, there was a span of 17 bases. CDR3 loop: CASSPSAGEVSPLHF. CDR3 bases: TGTGCCAGCAGTCCCTCCGCCGGGGAAGTTTCACCCCTCCACTTT.

The genes are TRBV10-3 and TRBJ2-2; 8 positions match TRBD2. The V gene end was trimmed by 3 bases and the J gene end by 0 bases; junction bases not matched to a gene: 6. The CDR3 covers 17 residues. The germline gives CDR1 ENHRY, CDR2 SYGVKD. The CDR3 reads CAISDRAGAANTGELFF. CDR3 in DNA: TGTGCCATCAGTGACCGAGCGGGGGCCGCGAACACCGGGGAGCTGTTTTTT.

The chain links TRBV27 to TRBJ1-1; 9 nucleotides match TRBD1. CDR3 length: 14 amino acids. V shed 2 bases, J shed 4 bases, and the junction held 2 bases outside the gene matches. The germline CDR1 and CDR2 sequences are MNHEY and SMNVEV (reference sequence). The CDR3 DNA follows: TGTGCCAGCAGTTTAGGGACAGGGATCACTGAAGCTTTCTTT. Its protein is CASSLGTGITEAFF.

This chain connects TRBV9 to TRBJ2-1; 11 bases align to TRBD2. In germline, CDR1 is SGDLS, CDR2 YYNGEE. Trimming cost V 4 bases and J 2 bases; bases outside gene matches: 8. CDR3 size: 17 residues. The DNA for the CDR3 is TGTGCCAGCAGCACTAGCGGGGGTCCGGTCGCCTACAATGAGCAGTTCTTC. Translating it yields CASSTSGGPVAYNEQFF.

This chain uses TRBV6-5 with TRBJ1-1; unclear D gene. Trimming pared 6 bases from V and 4 bases from J, leaving 9 bases between. The CDR3 runs 12 residues. Looked up from germline, CDR1 is MNHEY and CDR2 is SVGAGI. The CDR3 DNA follows: TGTGCCAGCAGAGAGGGTACCACTGAAGCTTTCTTT. This codes for CASREGTTEAFF.

The rearrangement joins TRBV27 to TRBJ1-2; D unclear. CDR3 length equals 13 residues. V was cut by 3 bases and J by 4 bases, with 9 bases left in between. In germline, CDR1 is MNHEY, CDR2 SMNVEV (reference sequence). For the CDR3, the DNA is TGTGCCAGCAGTTTCGTCACGGGCTATGGCTACACCTTC. This codes for CASSFVTGYGYTF.

This clone was counted a single time. The chain recombines TRBV5-6 with TRBJ2-2; tentatively, D is TRBD1 (6 bases). CDR3 length equals 15 residues. V dropped 2 bases and J dropped 4 bases, with 12 bases sitting between them. Germline CDR1 is SGHDT and CDR2 is YYEEEE. CDR3 sequence (DNA): TGTGCCAGCAGCTTATGGGGACATTTCACCGGGGAGCTGTTTTTT. Translating gives CASSLWGHFTGELFF.

J is TRBJ2-1 and V is TRBV19; TRBD2 matches 11 bases. Germline assignment: CDR1 LNHDA and CDR2 SQIVND (reference sequence). Losses at the gene ends were 3 bases for V and 8 bases for J; bases not matched to a gene: 9. The CDR3 extends over 16 amino acids. CDR3 DNA: TGTGCCAGTAGTATGTCCCTAGCGGGGGGTAGCGATGAGCAGTTCTTC. Translating it yields CASSMSLAGGSDEQFF. Supplemented by reference TRBV19 and TRBJ2-1, the full variable domain reads DGGITQSPKYLFRKEGQNVTLSCEQNLNHDAMYWYRQDPGQGLRLIYYSQIVNDFQKGDIAEGYSVSREKKESFPLTVTSAQKNPTAFYLCASSMSLAGGSDEQFFGPGTRLTVL.

This sequence joins TRBV14 and TRBJ1-2, with D perhaps TRBD1 (5 bases). Germline V CDR1 and CDR2: SGHDN, FVKESK. The CDR3 spans 13 residues. Trimming cost V 1 base and J 8 bases, with 11 bases left between them. CDR3 DNA: TGTGCCAGCAGCCAAGTCCAGGGATTGGGCTACACCTTC. It specifies CASSQVQGLGYTF.

This chain connects TRBV11-2 to TRBJ2-1; D is unresolved. The CDR3 has 12 amino acids. Germline V CDR1 and CDR2: SGHAT, FQNNGV. The V gene lost 10 bases and the J gene lost 8 bases, with 15 bases spanning the gap. CDR3 loop: CATTPMSDEQFF. The CDR3 coding sequence is TGTGCCACAACTCCCATGTCTGATGAGCAGTTCTTC.

The V and J genes are TRBV6-5 and TRBJ1-6; TRBD1 aligns across 7 bases. Trimming cost V 7 bases and J 7 bases; bases outside gene matches: 10. The CDR3 sequence is 15 residues long. Germline CDR1 reads MNHEY; CDR2 reads SVGAGI. Written as DNA, the CDR3 is TGTGCCAGCACCCGACAGGGAGGCCTAAATTCACCCCTCCACTTT. Translating gives CASTRQGGLNSPLHF.

The chain employs TRBV6-5 and TRBJ2-7, with 7 bases lining up with TRBD1. V lost 0 bases and J lost 3; bases outside the gene matches: 2. This CDR3 is 14 amino acids long. CDR1 is MNHEY and CDR2 is SVGAGI in the germline V gene. CDR3 amino acids: CASSYSSGGYEQYF. The CDR3 nucleotides read TGTGCCAGCAGTTACTCGTCAGGGGGCTACGAGCAGTACTTC.

J is TRBJ2-5 and V is TRBV5-1; 8 positions match TRBD1. The CDR3 runs 14 residues. J was trimmed by 1 base and V by 3 bases; bases with no gene match: 2. Germline-derived CDR1 and CDR2 are SGHRS and YFSETQ. The CDR3 DNA reads TGCGCCAGCAGCTACGGACAGGGCCAAGAGACCCAGTACTTC. It specifies CASSYGQGQETQYF.

The chain recombines TRBV2 with TRBJ2-2, with TRBD2 as a possible D gene (7 bases). Per germline, CDR1 SNHLY and CDR2 FYNNEI. The CDR3 is made up of 15 amino acids. V lost 4 bases and J 4 bases, leaving 13 bases between the germline ends. Here the CDR3 reads CASSAGGSGTGELFF. CDR3 nucleotide sequence: TGTGCCAGCAGTGCGGGGGGCTCGGGCACCGGGGAGCTGTTTTTT.

The V gene is TRBV28, the J gene TRBJ1-3; maybe TRBD1 (6 bases). The germline V gene has CDR1 MDHEN and CDR2 SYDVKM. The CDR3 is made up of 17 amino acids. Trimming took 2 bases from V and 0 from J, leaving 14 bases between them. CDR3 coding DNA: TGTGCCAGCAGTTTAATTCTTCGGGGGGCCTCTGGAAACACCATATATTTT. It encodes CASSLILRGASGNTIYF.

The chain carries TRBV27 and TRBJ1-6; D is undetermined. There are 14 residues in the CDR3. Germline CDR1 is MNHEY and CDR2 is SMNVEV (reference sequence). V lost 1 base and J lost 6, with 7 bases in between. Here the CDR3 reads CASSLWRANSPLHF. In DNA, the CDR3 is TGTGCCAGCAGTTTATGGAGGGCTAATTCACCCCTCCACTTT.

The chain combines TRBV5-1 with TRBJ1-1; 9 bases fit TRBD1. This CDR3 comprises 15 residues. With 4 bases clipped from V and 1 base from J, the junction kept 5 bases outside the gene matches. Germline values: CDR1 SGHRS, CDR2 YFSETQ. For the CDR3, the DNA is TGCGCCAGCAGCCAAGGGACAGGGACGAACACTGAAGCTTTCTTT. Translating gives CASSQGTGTNTEAFF.

Of note for this clone: One junction end disagrees with the germline gene, perhaps due to a read error. The chain has TRBV28 and TRBJ1-2, with D perhaps matching TRBD1 (5 bases). Germline lookup yields CDR1 MDHEN and CDR2 SYDVKM. This CDR3 comprises 14 residues. The chain's CDR3 is CASSSGATNYGCTF. CDR3 in DNA: TGTGCCAGCAGTTCTGGGGCTACTAACTATGGCTGCACCTTC.

This clone has only one observation. The V gene is TRBV30, the J gene TRBJ2-7, with a possible D match to TRBD1 (6 bases). Per the germline V gene, CDR1 is GTSNPN and CDR2 is SVGIG (reference sequence). V lost 0 bases and J 4 bases, leaving 19 bases between the germline ends. The CDR3 spans 16 residues. The CDR3 DNA sequence: TGTGCCTGGAGTGTACTCGGCCAGGGGATAAGTTACGAGCAGTACTTC. Its protein is CAWSVLGQGISYEQYF.

With regard to this clone: The same CDR3 can be traced to other DNA sequences in this sample. The V call is TRBV28, the J call TRBJ1-1, with a possible D match to TRBD1 (5 bases). V shed 2 bases and J shed 5 bases, with 6 bases lying between them. Germline V gene sequence: CDR1 MDHEN, CDR2 SYDVKM. The CDR3 has 12 amino acids. The CDR3 coding sequence is TGTGCCAGCAGTTTAAGGGGAACTGAAGCTTTCTTT. Translating it yields CASSLRGTEAFF.

This chain uses TRBV2 with TRBJ2-2, with 9 bases lining up with TRBD1. Germline V gene data show CDR1 as SNHLY and CDR2 as FYNNEI. This CDR3 region has 14 residues. Trimming took 6 bases from V and 5 from J; bases not matched to a gene: 4. The CDR3 region has the DNA TGTGCCAGCAGCGGACAGGGGAGGACCGGGGAGCTGTTTTTT. Residues: CASSGQGRTGELFF.

The chain is built from TRBV11-3 and TRBJ2-1; 12 nucleotides agree with TRBD2. CDR1 and CDR2 from the germline V gene are SGHNT and YENEEA. CDR3 length: 16 residues. J lost 8 bases, V lost 1 base, and 6 bases had no gene match. This CDR3 reads CASSLGLAGGFDEQFF. CDR3 DNA sequence: TGTGCCAGCAGCTTAGGGCTAGCGGGGGGGTTCGATGAGCAGTTCTTC.